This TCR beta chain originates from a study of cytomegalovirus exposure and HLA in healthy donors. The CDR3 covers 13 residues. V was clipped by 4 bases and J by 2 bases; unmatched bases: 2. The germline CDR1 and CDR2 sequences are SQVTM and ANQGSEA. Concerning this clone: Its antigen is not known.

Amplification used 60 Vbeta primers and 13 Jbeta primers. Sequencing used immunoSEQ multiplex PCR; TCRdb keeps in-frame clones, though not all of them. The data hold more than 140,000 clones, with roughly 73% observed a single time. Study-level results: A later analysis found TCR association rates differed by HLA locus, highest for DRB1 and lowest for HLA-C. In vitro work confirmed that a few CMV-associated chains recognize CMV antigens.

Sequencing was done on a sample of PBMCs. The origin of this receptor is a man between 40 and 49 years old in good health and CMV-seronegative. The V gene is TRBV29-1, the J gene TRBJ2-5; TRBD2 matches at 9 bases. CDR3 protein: CSVGLAGQETQYF. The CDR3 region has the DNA TGCAGCGTTGGTCTAGCGGGGCAAGAGACCCAGTACTTC.